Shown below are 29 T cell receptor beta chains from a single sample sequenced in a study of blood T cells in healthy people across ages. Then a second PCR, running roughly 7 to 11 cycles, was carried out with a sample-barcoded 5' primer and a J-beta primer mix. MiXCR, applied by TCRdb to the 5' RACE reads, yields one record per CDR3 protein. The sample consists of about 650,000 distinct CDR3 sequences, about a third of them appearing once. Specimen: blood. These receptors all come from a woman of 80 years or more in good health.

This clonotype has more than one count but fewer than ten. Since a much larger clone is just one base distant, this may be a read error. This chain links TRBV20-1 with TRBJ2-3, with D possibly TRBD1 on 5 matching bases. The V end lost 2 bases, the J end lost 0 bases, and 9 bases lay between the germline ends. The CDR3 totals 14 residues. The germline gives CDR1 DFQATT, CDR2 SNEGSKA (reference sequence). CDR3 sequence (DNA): TGCAGTGCTAGAAGGGGTTCGAGCACAGATACGCAGTATTTT. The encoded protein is CSARRGSSTDTQYF.

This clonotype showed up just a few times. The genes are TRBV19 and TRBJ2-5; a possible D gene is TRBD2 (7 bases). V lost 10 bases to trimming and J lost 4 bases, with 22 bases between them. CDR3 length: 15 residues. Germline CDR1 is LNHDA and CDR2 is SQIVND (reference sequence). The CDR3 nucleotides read TGTGCCACCGCAAAAGGGGGGGGGCCGGGAGAGACCCAGTACTTC. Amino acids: CATAKGGGPGETQYF.

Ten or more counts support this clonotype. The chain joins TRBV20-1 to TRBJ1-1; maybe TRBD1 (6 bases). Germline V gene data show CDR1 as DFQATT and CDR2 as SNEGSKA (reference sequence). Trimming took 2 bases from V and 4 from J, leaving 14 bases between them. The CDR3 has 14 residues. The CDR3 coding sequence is TGCAGTGCTAGAAAGCAGCCACAGGGCACTGAAGCTTTCTTT. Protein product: CSARKQPQGTEAFF.

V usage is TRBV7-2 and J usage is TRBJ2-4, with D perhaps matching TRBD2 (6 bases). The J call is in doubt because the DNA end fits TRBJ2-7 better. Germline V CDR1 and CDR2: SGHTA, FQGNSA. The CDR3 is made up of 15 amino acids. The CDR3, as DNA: TGTGCCAGCAGCTTAGCGAGGCGGGGTCCGGTCGAGCAGTACTTC. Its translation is CASSLARRGPVEQYF.

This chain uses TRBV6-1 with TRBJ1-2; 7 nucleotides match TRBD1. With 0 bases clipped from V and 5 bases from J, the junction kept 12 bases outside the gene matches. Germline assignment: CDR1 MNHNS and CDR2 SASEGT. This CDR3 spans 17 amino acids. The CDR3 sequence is CASSEAAGDPGGYGYTF. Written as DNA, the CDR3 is TGTGCCAGCAGTGAAGCCGCGGGGGATCCAGGGGGTTATGGCTACACCTTC.

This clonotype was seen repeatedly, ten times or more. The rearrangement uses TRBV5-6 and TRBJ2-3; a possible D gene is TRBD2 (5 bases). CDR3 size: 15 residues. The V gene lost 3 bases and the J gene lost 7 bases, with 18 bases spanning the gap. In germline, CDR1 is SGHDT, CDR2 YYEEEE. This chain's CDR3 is CASSSRSRVEHTQYF. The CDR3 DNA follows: TGTGCCAGCAGCTCTAGGTCGAGGGTGGAACATACGCAGTATTTT.

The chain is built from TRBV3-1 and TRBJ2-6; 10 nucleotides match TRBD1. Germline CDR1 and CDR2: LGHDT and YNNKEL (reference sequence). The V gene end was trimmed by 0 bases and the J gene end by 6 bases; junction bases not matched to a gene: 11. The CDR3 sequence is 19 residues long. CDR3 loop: CASSQDWRQGAPEANVLTF. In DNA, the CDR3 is TGTGCCAGCAGCCAAGATTGGAGACAGGGGGCGCCTGAGGCCAACGTCCTGACTTTC.

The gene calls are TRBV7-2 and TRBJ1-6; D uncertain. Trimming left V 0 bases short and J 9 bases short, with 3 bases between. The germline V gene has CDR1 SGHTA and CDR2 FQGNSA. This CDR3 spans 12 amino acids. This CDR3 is CASSLARSPLHF. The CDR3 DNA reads TGTGCCAGCAGCTTAGCGCGTTCACCCCTCCACTTT.

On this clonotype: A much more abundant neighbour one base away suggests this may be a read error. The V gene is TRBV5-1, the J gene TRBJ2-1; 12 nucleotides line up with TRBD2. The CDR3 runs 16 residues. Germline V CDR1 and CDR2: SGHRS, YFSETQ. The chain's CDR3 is CTSSLLAGGPNNEQFF. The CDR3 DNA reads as TGCACCAGCAGCTTACTAGCGGGGGGCCCGAACAATGAGCAGTTCTTC.

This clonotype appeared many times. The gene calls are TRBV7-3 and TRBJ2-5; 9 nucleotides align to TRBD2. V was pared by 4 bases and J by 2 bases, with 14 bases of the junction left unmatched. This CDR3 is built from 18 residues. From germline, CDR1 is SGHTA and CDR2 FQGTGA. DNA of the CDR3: TGTGCCAGCAGCTCCCAACCCTCGGCGGGGGGGCTACAAGAGACCCAGTACTTC. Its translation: CASSSQPSAGGLQETQYF. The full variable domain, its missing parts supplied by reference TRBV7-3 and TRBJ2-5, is GAGVSQTPSNKVTEKGKYVELRCDPISGHTALYWYRQSLGQGPEFLIYFQGTGAADDSGLPNDRFFAVRPEGSVSTLKIQRTERGDSAVYLCASSSQPSAGGLQETQYFGPGTRLLVL.

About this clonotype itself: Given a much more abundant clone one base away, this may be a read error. The chain's CDR3 is CASSATSGGADAQYF. The CDR3 nucleotides are TGTGCCAGCAGCGCTACTAGCGGGGGGGCAGATGCGCAGTATTTT. V gene TRBV12-3 or TRBV12-4 combines with J gene TRBJ2-3; TRBD2 aligns across 13 bases. CDR3 length: 15 amino acids.

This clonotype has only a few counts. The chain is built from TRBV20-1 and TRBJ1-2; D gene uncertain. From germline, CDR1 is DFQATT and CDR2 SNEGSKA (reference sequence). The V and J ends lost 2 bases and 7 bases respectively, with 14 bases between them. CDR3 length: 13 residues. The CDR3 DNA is TGCAGTGCTAGACCCCGAGGTCCCGGTGGCTACACCTTC. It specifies CSARPRGPGGYTF.

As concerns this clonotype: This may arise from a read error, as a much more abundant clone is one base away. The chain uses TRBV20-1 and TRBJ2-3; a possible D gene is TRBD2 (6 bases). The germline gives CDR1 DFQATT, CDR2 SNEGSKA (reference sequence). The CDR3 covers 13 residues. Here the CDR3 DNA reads TGCAGTGCTAGATGGAGGGGCACAGATACGCAGGATTTT. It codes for CSARWRGTDTQDF.

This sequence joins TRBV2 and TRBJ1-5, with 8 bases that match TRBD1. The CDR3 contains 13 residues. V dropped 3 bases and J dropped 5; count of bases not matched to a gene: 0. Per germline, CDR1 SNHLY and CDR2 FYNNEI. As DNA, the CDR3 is TGTGCCAGCAGTGAGGACAGGGATCAGCCCCAGCATTTT. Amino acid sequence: CASSEDRDQPQHF.

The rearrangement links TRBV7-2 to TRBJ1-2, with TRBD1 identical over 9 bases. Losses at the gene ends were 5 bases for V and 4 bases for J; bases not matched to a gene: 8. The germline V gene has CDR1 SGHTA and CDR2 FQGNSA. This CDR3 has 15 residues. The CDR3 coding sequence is TGTGCCAGCAGCCCGGGACAGGGAGATCCCTATGGCTACACCTTC. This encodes CASSPGQGDPYGYTF.

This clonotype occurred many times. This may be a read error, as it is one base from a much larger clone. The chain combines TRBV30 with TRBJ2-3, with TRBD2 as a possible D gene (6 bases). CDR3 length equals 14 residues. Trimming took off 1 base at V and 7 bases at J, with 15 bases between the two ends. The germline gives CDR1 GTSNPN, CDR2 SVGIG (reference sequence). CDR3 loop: CAWSGGGRRNTQYF. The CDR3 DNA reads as TGTGCCTGGAGTGGTGGTGGGAGGAGGAATACGCAGTATTTT.

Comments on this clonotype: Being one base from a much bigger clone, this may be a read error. For the CDR3, the DNA is TGTGCCAGCAGCTTCCAGCGGGGGGGCAGGAATGAGCAGTACTTC. It codes for CASSFQRGGRNEQYF. This chain joins TRBV7-6 and TRBJ2-5, with 10 bases matching TRBD2. Per the germline V gene, CDR1 is SGHVS and CDR2 is FNYEAQ. The CDR3 consists of 15 residues. Unmatched junction bases numbered 12, after V lost 3 bases and J lost 11 bases.

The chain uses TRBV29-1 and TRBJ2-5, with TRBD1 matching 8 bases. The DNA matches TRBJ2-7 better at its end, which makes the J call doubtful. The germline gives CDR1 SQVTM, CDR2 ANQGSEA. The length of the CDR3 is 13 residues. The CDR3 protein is CSVDTGGTHEQYF. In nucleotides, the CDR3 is TGCAGCGTTGATACAGGGGGGACCCACGAGCAGTACTTC.

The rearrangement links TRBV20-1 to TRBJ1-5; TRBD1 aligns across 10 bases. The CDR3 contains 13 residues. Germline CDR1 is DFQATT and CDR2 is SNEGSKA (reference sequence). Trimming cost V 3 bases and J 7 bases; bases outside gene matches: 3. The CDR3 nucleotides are TGCAGTGCTAGGGGGACAGGGGACCAGCCCCAGCATTTT. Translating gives CSARGTGDQPQHF.

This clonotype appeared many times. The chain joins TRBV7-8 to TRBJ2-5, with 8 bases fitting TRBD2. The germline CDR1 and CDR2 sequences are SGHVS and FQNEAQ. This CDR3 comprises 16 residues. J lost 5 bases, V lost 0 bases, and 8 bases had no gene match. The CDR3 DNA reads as TGTGCCAGCAGCTTAGCGGCGGGTACTAGCGGTGAGACCCAGTACTTC. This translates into CASSLAAGTSGETQYF.

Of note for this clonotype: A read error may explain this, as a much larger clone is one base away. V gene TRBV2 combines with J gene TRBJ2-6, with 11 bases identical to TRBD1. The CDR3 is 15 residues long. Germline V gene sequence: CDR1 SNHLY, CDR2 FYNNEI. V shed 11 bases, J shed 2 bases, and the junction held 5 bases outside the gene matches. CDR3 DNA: TGTGCCGGGACAGGGGGAGACCCTGGGGCCAACGTCCTGACTTTC. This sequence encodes CAGTGGDPGANVLTF.

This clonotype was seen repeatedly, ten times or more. The CDR3: CASSSSGGASYNEQFF. Written as DNA, the CDR3 is TGCGCCAGCAGCTCTAGCGGGGGGGCCTCCTACAATGAGCAGTTCTTC. This chain links TRBV5-1 with TRBJ2-1; 12 bases are shared with TRBD2. The CDR3 runs 16 residues. The germline V gene has CDR1 SGHRS and CDR2 YFSETQ. The V and J ends lost 3 bases and 0 bases, in that order; junction bases with no gene match: 1.

CDR3: CASSLLGLAGVQETQYF. The CDR3 DNA reads TGCGCCAGCAGCCTACTGGGACTAGCGGGGGTTCAAGAGACCCAGTACTTC. The rearrangement joins TRBV5-1 to TRBJ2-5; 14 positions agree with TRBD2. The CDR3 is 17 amino acids. Germline CDR1 is SGHRS and CDR2 is YFSETQ. Trimming at V came to 4 bases and at J to 2 bases, leaving 7 bases not matched to a gene.

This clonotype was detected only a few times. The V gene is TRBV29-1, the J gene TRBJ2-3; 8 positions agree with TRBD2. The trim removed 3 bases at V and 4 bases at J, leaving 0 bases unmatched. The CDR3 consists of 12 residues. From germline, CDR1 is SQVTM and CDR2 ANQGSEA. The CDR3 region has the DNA TGCAGCGTTGAGGGACTAGCAGATACGCAGTATTTT. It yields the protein CSVEGLADTQYF.

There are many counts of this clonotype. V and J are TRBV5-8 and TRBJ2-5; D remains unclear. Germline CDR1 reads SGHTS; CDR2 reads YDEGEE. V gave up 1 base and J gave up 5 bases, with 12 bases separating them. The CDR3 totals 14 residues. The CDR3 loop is CASSLFSSWETQYF. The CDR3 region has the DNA TGTGCCAGCAGCTTGTTCAGTTCTTGGGAGACCCAGTACTTC.

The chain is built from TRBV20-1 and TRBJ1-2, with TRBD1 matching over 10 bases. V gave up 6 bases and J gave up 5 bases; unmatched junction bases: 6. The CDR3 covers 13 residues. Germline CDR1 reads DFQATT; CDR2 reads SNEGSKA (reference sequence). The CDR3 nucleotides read TGCAGTGCCCGGGACAGGGGCATATATGGCTACACCTTC. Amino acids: CSARDRGIYGYTF.

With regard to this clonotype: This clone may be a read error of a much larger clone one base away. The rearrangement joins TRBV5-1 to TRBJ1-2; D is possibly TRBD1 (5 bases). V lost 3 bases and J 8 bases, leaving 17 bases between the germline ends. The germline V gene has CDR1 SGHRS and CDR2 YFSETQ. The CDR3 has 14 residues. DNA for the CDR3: TGCGCCAGCAGCTGGGGGGAGATGAGGCTCGGCTACACCTTC. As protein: CASSWGEMRLGYTF. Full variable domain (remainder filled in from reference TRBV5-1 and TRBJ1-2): KAGVTQTPRYLIKTRGQQVTLSCSPISGHRSVSWYQQTPGQGLQFLFEYFSETQRNKGNFPGRFSGRQFSNSRSEMNVSTLELGDSALYLCASSWGEMRLGYTFGSGTRLTVV.

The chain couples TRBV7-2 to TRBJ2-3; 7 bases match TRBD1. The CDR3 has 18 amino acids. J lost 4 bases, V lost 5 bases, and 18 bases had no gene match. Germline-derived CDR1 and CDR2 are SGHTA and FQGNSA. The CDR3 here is CASSKPQQGNWASDTQYF. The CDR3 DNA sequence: TGTGCCAGCAGCAAACCCCAACAGGGGAATTGGGCGTCAGATACGCAGTATTTT.

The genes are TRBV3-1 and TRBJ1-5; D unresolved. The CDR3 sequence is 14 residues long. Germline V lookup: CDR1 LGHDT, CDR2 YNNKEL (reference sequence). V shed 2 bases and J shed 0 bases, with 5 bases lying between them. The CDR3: CASSQRHSNQPQHF. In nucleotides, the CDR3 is TGTGCCAGCAGCCAACGACATAGCAATCAGCCCCAGCATTTT.